A selection of T cell receptor beta chains follows, all from one sample in a study of blood T cell repertoires in COVID-19. Clones were sequenced by immunoSEQ multiplex PCR, and TCRdb holds only the in-frame ones, with some missing. This repertoire shows 100,000 to 130,000 clones, approximately 84% found once; its top ten account for approximately 4%. The source material was peripheral blood. The receptor source for this set is a human donor in a cohort sampled during active COVID-19. CDR3s include the opening cysteine and the closing phenylalanine or tryptophan. The D gene is left open where the match is weak. Only some rows state a clone size, as once, few, many or a class for expanded clones.

clone_size | d_call | j_call | v_call | cdr3_nt | cdr3_aa
NA | TRBD1 | TRBJ1-1 | TRBV9 | TGTGCCAGCAGCCCCCGACAGGGAATCGTGGCTGAAGCTTTCTTT | CASSPRQGIVAEAFF
NA | TRBD1 | TRBJ1-2 | TRBV2 | TGTGCCAGCCTCCGGGGGACAGGGGGAGCTGGCTACACCTTC | CASLRGTGGAGYTF
NA | NA | TRBJ1-2 | TRBV3-1/TRBV3-2 | TGTGCCAGCAGCCAAGCGGGTCAGGGTATTAACTATGGCTACACCTTC | CASSQAGQGINYGYTF
NA | TRBD2 | TRBJ2-1 | TRBV28 | TGTGCCAGCAGTTCAGGGACTAGCGGGAGGACCTACAATGAGCAGTTCTTC | CASSSGTSGRTYNEQFF
NA | TRBD1 | TRBJ1-1 | TRBV6-5 | TGTGCCAGCAGTTACTCTGGAGACAGGGCGTACGAAGCTTTCTTT | CASSYSGDRAYEAFF
NA | NA | TRBJ2-1 | TRBV4-3 | TGCGCCAGCAGCCAAGAAGCTAGTATGTACAATGAGCAGTTCTTC | CASSQEASMYNEQFF
NA | NA | TRBJ2-1 | TRBV11-3 | TGTGCCAGCAGCCCAGGGGGCGGGAGGGAACACGAGCAGTTCTTC | CASSPGGGREHEQFF
NA | NA | TRBJ1-2 | TRBV14 | TGTGCCAGCAGCCCCCACCGGGCGGGCGGCTACACCTTC | CASSPHRAGGYTF
NA | TRBD2 | TRBJ2-1 | TRBV4-1 | TGCGCCAGCAGCCAAGATCTGGGGACTAGCTCCTACAATGAGCAGTTCTTC | CASSQDLGTSSYNEQFF
NA | NA | TRBJ2-7 | TRBV7-2 | TGTGCCAGCAGCCTTTGGGCAGGGGCATCCTACGAGCAGTACTTC | CASSLWAGASYEQYF
NA | TRBD2 | TRBJ2-2 | TRBV3-1/TRBV3-2 | TGTGCCAGCAGCGATAGAGGACTAGCGGGCGCCGGGGAGCTGTTTTTT | CASSDRGLAGAGELFF
few | NA | TRBJ1-1 | TRBV7-9 | TGTGCCAGCAGTCTAAGCGGGGAGGGCACTGAAGCTTTCTTT | CASSLSGEGTEAFF
NA | NA | TRBJ2-7 | TRBV12-3/TRBV12-4 | TGTGCCAGCAGTCGGACAGCCTACGAGCAGTACTTC | CASSRTAYEQYF
NA | TRBD1 | TRBJ2-6 | TRBV7-3 | TGTGCCAGCAGCTTAGGTAGTACAGGGGGCCTCTCTGGGGCCAACGTCCTGACTTTC | CASSLGSTGGLSGANVLTF
NA | NA | TRBJ1-5 | TRBV12-3/TRBV12-4 | TGTGCCAGCAGTTTAGCCTCGAGTCAGCCCCAGCATTTT | CASSLASSQPQHF
NA | NA | TRBJ2-7 | TRBV5-8 | TGTGCCAGCAGCCTGGGTAAAGGAGTGAAATACTTC | CASSLGKGVKYF
NA | NA | TRBJ1-2 | TRBV3-1/TRBV3-2 | TGTGCCAGCAGCCCGTTGCAGGGTAACTATGGCTACACCTTC | CASSPLQGNYGYTF
NA | NA | TRBJ2-7 | TRBV28 | TGTGCCAGCAGCCCCCCTCCGGCCTACGAGCAGTACTTC | CASSPPPAYEQYF
NA | TRBD2 | TRBJ2-2 | TRBV7-2 | TGTGCCAGCAGCTTATCCTTCTCTAGCGGGAGTAGAACCGGGGAGCTGTTTTTT | CASSLSFSSGSRTGELFF
NA | NA | TRBJ2-2 | TRBV7-3 | TGTGCCAGCAGCCGACAGCCGAACACCGGGGAGCTGTTTTTT | CASSRQPNTGELFF
NA | NA | TRBJ2-1 | TRBV7-3 | TGTGCCAGCAGCTCCCAGGGGAATCGGATCGATGAGCAGTTCTTC | CASSSQGNRIDEQFF
once | TRBD1 | TRBJ2-3 | TRBV24-1 | TGTGCCACCAGTGAACCTTGGACAGGGGCCACCGGGGATACGCAGTATTTT | CATSEPWTGATGDTQYF
NA | TRBD2 | TRBJ2-1 | TRBV10-2 | TGCGCCAGCAGTGGAACTAGCGCCTACAATGAGCAGTTCTTC | CASSGTSAYNEQFF
NA | NA | TRBJ1-3 | TRBV9 | TGTGCCAGCAGCGTACCCCCATCTGGAAACACCATATATTTT | CASSVPPSGNTIYF
NA | TRBD1 | TRBJ1-5 | TRBV28 | TGTGCCAGCAGTACAGGGGACCGCAATCAGCCCCAGCATTTT | CASSTGDRNQPQHF
NA | TRBD1 | TRBJ1-2 | TRBV28 | TGTGCCAGCAGTTTAAAGGAGGGGGCATTCCTATCCGGCTACACCTTC | CASSLKEGAFLSGYTF
NA | NA | TRBJ2-3 | TRBV11-2 | TGTGCCAGCAGACCCAGTGGTACAGATACGCAGTATTTT | CASRPSGTDTQYF
NA | TRBD2 | TRBJ2-3 | TRBV5-4 | TGTGCCAGCAGCCGCGACGGGCGGGAGAGCACAGATACGCAGTATTTT | CASSRDGRESTDTQYF
NA | TRBD1 | TRBJ2-3 | TRBV18 | TGTGCCAGCTCACCACCGACAGGGGGCGAGACAGATACGCAGTATTTT | CASSPPTGGETDTQYF
NA | TRBD1 | TRBJ1-2 | TRBV6-2/TRBV6-3 | TGTGCCAGCAGTTACGACAGGGTGACAGCTAACTATGGCTACACCTTC | CASSYDRVTANYGYTF
NA | NA | TRBJ2-1 | TRBV14 | TGTGCCAGCAGCCCCGGGACTGGGATTAACAATGAGCAGTTCTTC | CASSPGTGINNEQFF
once | TRBD1 | TRBJ1-5 | TRBV18 | TGTGCCAGCTCACCAAATACAGGGGGGAACAATCAGCCCCAGCATTTT | CASSPNTGGNNQPQHF
NA | TRBD1 | TRBJ1-1 | TRBV19 | TGTGCCAGTAGTAGGGCAGGGGGGAACACTGAAGCTTTCTTT | CASSRAGGNTEAFF
NA | TRBD1 | TRBJ2-1 | TRBV7-6 | TGTGCCAGCAGCTTAGCATGGACAGGGGGATACAATGAGCAGTTCTTC | CASSLAWTGGYNEQFF
NA | TRBD1 | TRBJ1-2 | TRBV19 | TGTGCCAGTAGGGTGACAGGGACCTATGGCTACACCTTC | CASRVTGTYGYTF
NA | TRBD1 | TRBJ2-2 | TRBV13 | TGTGCCAGCAGCTCCACGACGGACAGGGCCGGGGAGCTGTTTTTT | CASSSTTDRAGELFF
NA | TRBD1 | TRBJ1-2 | TRBV29-1 | TGCAGCGACCGGACAGGCGTAGCTAACTATGGCTACACCTTC | CSDRTGVANYGYTF
NA | NA | TRBJ2-1 | TRBV7-2 | TGTGCCAGCAGCTCAGACAGGAACTCCTACAATGAGCAGTTCTTC | CASSSDRNSYNEQFF
once | TRBD1 | TRBJ2-1 | TRBV28 | TGTGCCAGCAGTCCGACAGGGTTTGAGCAGTTCTTC | CASSPTGFEQFF
NA | TRBD2 | TRBJ2-1 | TRBV13 | TGTGCCAGCAGCCCAAGAAGTTCCGGACTAGCGGGGGCCTCCCGGAATGAGCAGTTCTTC | CASSPRSSGLAGASRNEQFF